Described below is a single TCR beta chain sequence and its context. The source of the sample is a study of blood T cell repertoires in COVID-19. Germline CDR1 reads SGHRS; CDR2 reads YFSETQ. The CDR3 is made up of 14 amino acids. V lost 0 bases and J 5 bases, leaving 8 bases between the germline ends. Assay: immunoSEQ multiplex PCR; the TCRdb copy retains only in-frame clones and omits some. This sample has fewer than 400,000 clones, with less than 85% found just once. The clonotype comes from a woman aged 18-29 years with acute or convalescent COVID-19. The chain uses TRBV5-1 and TRBJ2-2; D not resolved. The sample comprised peripheral blood. The CDR3 DNA is TGCGCCAGCAGCTTGGAGATGGCAACCGGGGAGCTGTTTTTT. Protein sequence: CASSLEMATGELFF.